Below, 11 T cell receptor beta chains from the same sample are listed, as sequenced in a study of T cell responses to AZD1222 COVID-19 vaccine. TCRdb's copy holds only in-frame clones and misses some; the assay was immunoSEQ multiplex PCR. Found here are fewer than 150,000 clones, more than 85% of them singletons; the top ten hold roughly 0.87%. The specimen was peripheral blood, collected on day 0 of AZD1222 vaccination. These receptors were taken from an adult in good health.

The rearrangement joins TRBV28 to TRBJ2-3; 7 bases match TRBD2. The V gene's germline CDR1 is MDHEN and CDR2 SYDVKM. The CDR3 loop spans 13 amino acids. Germline trimming cut 8 bases from V and 5 bases from J; bases unmatched to any gene: 7. CDR3 loop: CASGGGVGDTQYF. In DNA form, the CDR3 reads TGTGCCAGCGGGGGAGGGGTGGGAGATACGCAGTATTTT.

The chain is built from TRBV10-3 and TRBJ2-5; D is possibly TRBD1 or TRBD2 (6 bases each). Germline V gives CDR1 ENHRY, CDR2 SYGVKD. The CDR3 has 14 residues. Trimming took off 2 bases at V and 7 bases at J, with 14 bases between the two ends. CDR3 sequence (DNA): TGTGCCATCAGTGAGGAAAAGGGGGGAGTGACCCAGTACTTC. As protein: CAISEEKGGVTQYF.

This chain connects TRBV4-1 to TRBJ2-7; 12 bases fit TRBD1. This CDR3 region has 18 residues. The J segment lost 6 bases and the V segment lost 3 bases, leaving 15 bases of the junction unmatched. CDR1 and CDR2 from the germline V gene are MGHRA and YSYEKL. Here the CDR3 DNA reads TGCGCCAGCAGCCATCTCCTCGGGACAGGGGGCGCCTGGGGCGAGCAGTACTTC. Its protein is CASSHLLGTGGAWGEQYF.

V usage is TRBV7-2 and J usage is TRBJ1-1; D is undetermined. The CDR3 extends over 12 amino acids. The germline V gene encodes CDR1 SGHTA and CDR2 FQGNSA. V lost 3 bases and J 4 bases, leaving 6 bases between the germline ends. The CDR3 here is CASSFLTTEAFF. The DNA of the CDR3 is TGTGCCAGCAGCTTCCTTACCACTGAAGCTTTCTTT.

The chain carries TRBV19 and TRBJ1-1; 7 bases line up with TRBD1. Germline V gene sequence: CDR1 LNHDA, CDR2 SQIVND (reference sequence). The CDR3 is 14 residues long. Trimming at V came to 6 bases and at J to 4 bases, leaving 8 bases not matched to a gene. The CDR3 loop is CASRTGSRITEAFF. The CDR3 DNA reads TGTGCCAGTAGGACAGGGTCGCGCATCACTGAAGCTTTCTTT.

This chain uses TRBV27 with TRBJ2-1, with TRBD2 matching over 13 bases. The V gene end was trimmed by 5 bases and the J gene end by 6 bases; junction bases not matched to a gene: 4. The CDR3 loop spans 15 amino acids. The germline gives CDR1 MNHEY, CDR2 SMNVEV (reference sequence). The CDR3 sequence is CASSPTSGGVNEQFF. The CDR3 nucleotides are TGTGCCAGCAGTCCTACTAGCGGGGGGGTCAATGAGCAGTTCTTC.

This CDR3 reads CASSAGQSIYGYTF. In DNA, the CDR3 is TGTGCCAGCAGCGCGGGACAGAGCATATATGGCTACACCTTC. This sequence joins TRBV9 and TRBJ1-2; TRBD1 matches at 7 bases. J was trimmed by 5 bases and V by 3 bases; bases with no gene match: 7. Germline values: CDR1 SGDLS, CDR2 YYNGEE. The CDR3 loop spans 14 amino acids. Full variable domain (missing parts from reference TRBV9 and TRBJ1-2): DSGVTQTPKHLITATGQRVTLRCSPRSGDLSVYWYQQSLDQGLQFLIQYYNGEERAKGNILERFSAQQFPDLHSELNLSSLELGDSALYFCASSAGQSIYGYTFGSGTRLTVV.

The rearrangement links TRBV5-1 to TRBJ1-4; weak D call: TRBD1 (5 bases). The V end was cut by 0 bases, the J end by 5 bases, with 8 bases between. This CDR3 has 14 residues. The germline V gene has CDR1 SGHRS and CDR2 YFSETQ. CDR3 amino acids: CASSLAGTNEKLFF. CDR3 sequence (DNA): TGCGCCAGCAGCTTGGCAGGGACCAATGAAAAACTGTTTTTT.

The genes are TRBV16 and TRBJ1-2; 8 positions match TRBD1. The V gene end was trimmed by 4 bases and the J gene end by 5 bases; junction bases not matched to a gene: 12. The germline CDR1 and CDR2 sequences are KGHSY and FQNENV. The CDR3 has 16 residues. The CDR3 protein is CASSRSRDRGAYGYTF. As DNA, the CDR3 is TGTGCCAGCAGCCGATCCAGAGACAGGGGTGCTTATGGCTACACCTTC.

Comments on this clone: The junction differs from germline at one of its ends, possibly a read error. The chain recombines TRBV19 with TRBJ2-3, with TRBD2 identical over 8 bases. The CDR3 runs 15 residues. CDR1 is LNHDA, CDR2 SQIVND, per germline (reference sequence). The CDR3 reads CASRIAGTPVDTQYF. The CDR3 DNA is TGTGCCAGTAGAATAGCGGGGACCCCCGTAGATACGCAGTATTTT.

The rearrangement joins TRBV19 to TRBJ1-5; 9 bases match TRBD1. J was trimmed by 3 bases and V by 3 bases; bases with no gene match: 3. The CDR3 sequence is 15 residues long. Germline V gene sequence: CDR1 LNHDA, CDR2 SQIVND (reference sequence). The CDR3 is CASSITGGNNQPQHF. CDR3 coding DNA: TGTGCCAGTAGTATCACAGGGGGCAACAATCAGCCCCAGCATTTT.